A selection of T cell receptor beta chains follows, all from one sample in a study of Ad26.COV2.S vaccination and SARS-CoV-2 variants. Libraries were prepared by immunoSEQ multiplex PCR; TCRdb keeps only in-frame clonotypes and omits some of them. The table records some 290,000 clones, around 85% of them present only once. The sequenced sample was peripheral blood, obtained in a trial of Ad26.COV2.S vaccine versus placebo. These TCRs come from a person aged 18-60 years who received the Ad26.COV2.S COVID-19 vaccine or a placebo. Each CDR3 is given without its conserved first and last residue. Each record gives: CDR3 protein, V gene, J gene.

CDR3: ASKKNGDTEAF; V: TRBV5-5; J: TRBJ1-1
CDR3: ASSSARTYEQY; V: TRBV27; J: TRBJ2-7
CDR3: ASSPRSPGQQSYEQY; V: TRBV18; J: TRBJ2-7
CDR3: AWRYDRERNQPQH; V: TRBV30; J: TRBJ1-5
CDR3: ASSLAGGISTDTQY; V: TRBV7-2; J: TRBJ2-3
CDR3: ASSSGTGDNEQY; V: TRBV5-1; J: TRBJ2-7
CDR3: ASSPAGSLNPNEQF; V: TRBV7-8; J: TRBJ2-1
CDR3: ASSDWLETQY; V: TRBV6-1; J: TRBJ2-5
CDR3: ASSRRDTDTQY; V: TRBV6-5; J: TRBJ2-3
CDR3: ASSAPGTVNTEAF; V: TRBV10-2; J: TRBJ1-1
CDR3: ASSRFPGGSGYT; V: TRBV4-1; J: TRBJ1-2
CDR3: ASSARGGYGYT; V: TRBV3-1/TRBV3-2; J: TRBJ1-2
CDR3: ASSLAGETDEQF; V: TRBV5-1; J: TRBJ2-1
CDR3: ASGQTGSRSNYGYT; V: TRBV28; J: TRBJ1-2
CDR3: ASSIGQAGANTGELF; V: TRBV19; J: TRBJ2-2
CDR3: ASSLARETQY; V: TRBV7-2; J: TRBJ2-5
CDR3: ASSLSRSGYIGPGETEAF; V: TRBV27; J: TRBJ1-1
CDR3: ASIPTGIQETQY; V: TRBV5-5; J: TRBJ2-5
CDR3: ASSPRLSIGGSFHTQY; V: TRBV18; J: TRBJ2-3
CDR3: ASSLDYRNYGYT; V: TRBV5-1; J: TRBJ1-2
CDR3: ASSFRTGNEKLF; V: TRBV7-9; J: TRBJ1-4
CDR3: ASRSQPTVQEKLF; V: TRBV5-1; J: TRBJ1-4
CDR3: ASSLGLGQGPPQH; V: TRBV28; J: TRBJ1-5
CDR3: AWRDRLYQETQY; V: TRBV30; J: TRBJ2-5
CDR3: ASSLAGAGEQF; V: TRBV18; J: TRBJ2-1
CDR3: ASTKTGNGYNEQF; V: TRBV28; J: TRBJ2-1
CDR3: ASSYPDSTRQPQH; V: TRBV6-2/TRBV6-3; J: TRBJ1-5
CDR3: ASSQGGGGLFSTEAF; V: TRBV3-1/TRBV3-2; J: TRBJ1-1
CDR3: ASSRAQDFNYGYT; V: TRBV4-1; J: TRBJ1-2
CDR3: ASSLVAGNDEQY; V: TRBV5-1; J: TRBJ2-7
CDR3: ASSEAGRGGGEQF; V: TRBV2; J: TRBJ2-1
CDR3: ASTAVKNIQY; V: TRBV28; J: TRBJ2-4
CDR3: ASSYFGGDSPLH; V: TRBV6-6; J: TRBJ1-6
CDR3: ASSVGALAGQETQY; V: TRBV9; J: TRBJ2-5